Shown below are 25 T cell receptor beta chains from a single sample sequenced in a study of beta chain features in type 1 diabetes. Overall study results and limits: There was a moderate but significant shortening of TCRB CDR3s in all four CD4+ subsets of Type 1 diabetes patients.

Their antigen targets remain unknown. As every portion of the isolated RNA was reverse transcribed, the sequencing read expressed TCRB transcripts. The method was immunoSEQ multiplex PCR; TCRdb's version includes in-frame clones alone and lacks a portion of them. Among roughly 730,000 clones listed, 13% were seen once. Sequencing input: naive CD4+ T cells from blood. The receptors derive from a man aged 18 to 35 with type 1 diabetes.

The CDR3 bases are TGTGCCAGCAGCCGGGACAGGTGGGATTCACCCCTCCACTTT. Amino acids: CASSRDRWDSPLHF. The chain combines TRBV7-9 with TRBJ1-6; TRBD1 aligns across 8 bases. Unmatched junction bases numbered 5, after V lost 5 bases and J lost 8 bases. The length of the CDR3 is 14 residues. Germline-derived CDR1 and CDR2 are SEHNR and FQNEAQ (reference sequence).

The chain recombines TRBV30 with TRBJ2-7; D gene uncertain. Germline V gives CDR1 GTSNPN, CDR2 SVGIG (reference sequence). The V and J ends lost 0 bases and 3 bases respectively, with 6 bases between them. The CDR3 is made up of 12 amino acids. DNA of the CDR3: TGTGCCTGGAGTGTACCCTTCTACGAGCAGTACTTC. Amino acids: CAWSVPFYEQYF.

This clone was observed a few times. The chain has TRBV2 and TRBJ2-1, with 7 bases lining up with TRBD1. Germline V lookup: CDR1 SNHLY, CDR2 FYNNEI. The CDR3 covers 13 residues. Trimming removed 6 bases from V and 8 bases from J; junction bases left unmatched: 7. Here the CDR3 DNA reads TGTGCCAGCAGAAGACAGGGAAATTATGAGCAGTTCTTC. Protein sequence: CASRRQGNYEQFF.

The table lists this clone with a few counts. V and J are TRBV7-2 and TRBJ2-2; D is tentatively TRBD1 or TRBD2 (5 bases each). The V end was cut by 1 base, the J end by 7 bases, with 7 bases between. The V gene's germline CDR1 is SGHTA and CDR2 FQGNSA. The CDR3 extends over 13 amino acids. In DNA, the CDR3 is TGTGCCAGCAGCTTAGGGGGGAACGGGGAGCTGTTTTTT. Translating it yields CASSLGGNGELFF.

A note on this clone: Other DNA sequences from this sample encode an identical CDR3 as well. This CDR3 is CASSLASQETQYF. CDR3 DNA: TGCGCCAGCAGCTTGGCGAGCCAAGAGACCCAGTACTTC. The V call is TRBV5-1, the J call TRBJ2-5; D remains ambiguous. The CDR3 has 13 residues. Trimming pared 0 bases from V and 1 base from J, leaving 4 bases between. The V gene's germline CDR1 is SGHRS and CDR2 YFSETQ.

V and J are TRBV6-1 and TRBJ1-6; TRBD1 matches at 7 bases. The J segment lost 5 bases and the V segment lost 4 bases, leaving 8 bases of the junction unmatched. This CDR3 spans 16 amino acids. From germline, CDR1 is MNHNS and CDR2 SASEGT. The CDR3 is CASSVEPGQNNSPLHF. The CDR3 coding sequence is TGTGCCAGCAGTGTGGAACCGGGACAGAATAATTCACCCCTCCACTTT.

A few counts support this clone. The DNA of the CDR3 is TGTGCCAGCAGCCCAGGGACAGGGGGCGCGAGGGGGACTGAAGCTTTCTTT. Protein: CASSPGTGGARGTEAFF. The V gene is TRBV7-6, the J gene TRBJ1-1, with TRBD1 identical over 12 bases. With V trimmed by 5 bases and J by 5 bases, 12 bases remained unmatched. The CDR3 extends over 17 amino acids. CDR1 and CDR2 (germline): SGHVS, FNYEAQ.

The chain couples TRBV7-2 to TRBJ2-6; D is possibly TRBD1 (6 bases). CDR1 and CDR2 from the germline V gene are SGHTA and FQGNSA. V dropped 0 bases and J dropped 4 bases, with 13 bases sitting between them. This CDR3 has 17 residues. CDR3 region: CASSLAQGLGGANVLTF. In DNA form, the CDR3 reads TGTGCCAGCAGCTTAGCCCAGGGGTTAGGAGGGGCCAACGTCCTGACTTTC.

The table lists this clone with a few counts. This sample includes further DNA sequences coding for the same CDR3. V is TRBV30 and J is TRBJ1-1; the match to TRBD1 covers 11 bases. The CDR3 covers 12 residues. CDR1 GTSNPN and CDR2 SVGIG come from the germline V gene (reference sequence). The V and J ends lost 5 bases and 5 bases, in that order; junction bases with no gene match: 1. The CDR3 is CAWGTGGTEAFF. CDR3 nucleotides: TGTGCCTGGGGGACAGGGGGGACTGAAGCTTTCTTT.

Notes on this clone: Other nucleotide sequences in the sample specify the same CDR3. DNA for the CDR3: TGTGCCAGCAGCCAAGCGGGGGGAAACACCATATATTTT. This sequence encodes CASSQAGGNTIYF. The chain uses TRBV14 and TRBJ1-3; D is unresolved. This CDR3 has 13 amino acids. V lost 1 base and J 4 bases, leaving 5 bases between the germline ends. CDR1 and CDR2 from the germline V gene are SGHDN and FVKESK.

In its sample, this clone was seen a few times. This rearrangement joins TRBV6-5 to TRBJ1-4; 9 bases line up with TRBD1. This CDR3 contains 15 residues. CDR1 is MNHEY and CDR2 is SVGAGI in the germline V gene. The V and J ends lost 0 bases and 4 bases, in that order; junction bases with no gene match: 0. In DNA form, the CDR3 reads TGTGCCAGCAGTTACTCGGACAGGGGTAATGAAAAACTGTTTTTT. Residues: CASSYSDRGNEKLFF.

This clone occurred a few times. This chain links TRBV7-2 with TRBJ1-2; possible D gene TRBD1, 5 bases. CDR1 is SGHTA, CDR2 FQGNSA, per germline. The CDR3 runs to 12 residues. V lost 4 bases and J 5 bases, leaving 8 bases between the germline ends. The DNA of the CDR3 is TGTGCCAGCAGCTGGGGGACTTATGGCTACACCTTC. This sequence encodes CASSWGTYGYTF.

This clone was found a few times. The V gene is TRBV27, the J gene TRBJ1-5; 7 bases agree with TRBD1. J gave up 0 bases and V 5 bases, and 7 bases lay outside the gene matches. The CDR3 contains 16 residues. Per the germline V gene, CDR1 is MNHEY and CDR2 is SMNVEV (reference sequence). For the CDR3, the DNA is TGTGCCAGCAGTCGGACCGGGACAGTTAGCAATCAGCCCCAGCATTTT. Translation gives CASSRTGTVSNQPQHF.

The sample holds a few counts of this clone. The rearrangement uses TRBV25-1 and TRBJ2-1, with 9 positions matching TRBD2. In germline, CDR1 is MGHDK, CDR2 SYGVNS. V shed 3 bases and J 0 bases; nucleotides not matched to a gene: 6. The CDR3 length is 17 residues. The CDR3 here is CASSEASGGSSYNEQFF. The CDR3 coding sequence is TGTGCCAGCAGTGAGGCCAGCGGGGGGAGCTCCTACAATGAGCAGTTCTTC.

This rearrangement joins TRBV28 to TRBJ2-5; 7 nucleotides line up with TRBD1. CDR3 size: 14 residues. V shed 6 bases, J shed 5 bases, and the junction held 9 bases outside the gene matches. Germline V CDR1 and CDR2: MDHEN, SYDVKM. CDR3 amino acids: CASRLDRAGETQYF. The CDR3 DNA reads TGTGCCAGCAGGCTCGACAGGGCAGGGGAGACCCAGTACTTC.

V is TRBV28 and J is TRBJ2-7, with a possible D match to TRBD1 (6 bases). This CDR3 is built from 15 residues. V was cut by 6 bases and J by 0 bases, with 15 bases left in between. Looked up from germline, CDR1 is MDHEN and CDR2 is SYDVKM. CDR3 DNA: TGTGCCAGCAGCCCTACAGGGCAGCCCTCCTACGAGCAGTACTTC. As protein: CASSPTGQPSYEQYF.

This clone was seen more than once but under ten times. This chain uses TRBV6-5 with TRBJ2-3, with D uncertain. This CDR3 region has 13 residues. The germline CDR1 and CDR2 sequences are MNHEY and SVGAGI. V was pared by 6 bases and J by 5 bases, with 12 bases between. CDR3 DNA sequence: TGTGCCAGCAGGACGCTAGGGATAGATACGCAGTATTTT. Translated: CASRTLGIDTQYF.

This clone was detected only a few times. The chain joins TRBV5-1 to TRBJ2-7; tentative D call: TRBD2 (5 bases). V lost 1 base and J lost 3, with 8 bases in between. CDR1 and CDR2 from the germline V gene are SGHRS and YFSETQ. The CDR3 loop spans 13 amino acids. The CDR3 DNA is TGCGCCAGCAGCTTGTATCGGGACTACGAGCAGTACTTC. It codes for CASSLYRDYEQYF.

The genes are TRBV19 and TRBJ2-5, with 8 bases lining up with TRBD1. CDR3 length equals 12 residues. Trimming removed 4 bases from V and 5 bases from J; junction bases left unmatched: 0. CDR1 is LNHDA, CDR2 SQIVND, per germline (reference sequence). The CDR3: CASSRTGETQYF. The DNA for the CDR3 is TGTGCCAGTAGTAGGACAGGGGAGACCCAGTACTTC.

This clone was seen only a few times. The gene calls are TRBV14 and TRBJ1-2; unclear D gene. The CDR3 spans 16 residues. The germline V and J ends were trimmed by 0 bases and 4 bases, with 15 bases remaining between them. Germline values: CDR1 SGHDN, CDR2 FVKESK. The CDR3 DNA is TGTGCCAGCAGCCAAGATCGGGTCCCGGGCTTCTATGGCTACACCTTC. It is translated as CASSQDRVPGFYGYTF.

The chain has TRBV2 and TRBJ1-2; a possible D gene is TRBD1 (5 bases). CDR1 is SNHLY, CDR2 FYNNEI, per germline. The CDR3 is 14 amino acids. V was trimmed by 1 base and J by 6 bases, leaving 12 bases between them. The CDR3 DNA sequence: TGTGCCAGCAGTGAAGGGGAGACAGTCCATGGCTACACCTTC. Amino acid sequence: CASSEGETVHGYTF.

The chain is built from TRBV25-1 and TRBJ1-6; unclear D gene. The germline V gene has CDR1 MGHDK and CDR2 SYGVNS. Trimming removed 5 bases from V and 9 bases from J, with 14 bases in between. The CDR3 extends over 14 amino acids. The CDR3, as DNA: TGTGCCAGCAGTCCTCTCCGGGGTCTTTCACCCCTCCACTTT. The encoded protein is CASSPLRGLSPLHF.

On this clone itself: Other DNA variants within this sample encode the same CDR3. The chain combines TRBV2 with TRBJ1-2, with D uncertain. The CDR3 consists of 12 residues. CDR1 SNHLY and CDR2 FYNNEI come from the germline V gene. The V end was cut by 3 bases, the J end by 5 bases, with 7 bases between. The CDR3 DNA is TGTGCCAGCAGTGAGGAGGGATATGGCTACACCTTC. It is translated as CASSEEGYGYTF.

The chain employs TRBV30 and TRBJ1-6, with D uncertain. The CDR3 spans 12 residues. With 2 bases removed from V and 7 bases from J, the gap between germline ends came to 6 bases. Germline CDR1 GTSNPN, CDR2 SVGIG (reference sequence). The CDR3 DNA is TGTGCCTGGAGTTTCGCCAATTCACCCCTCCACTTT. Translating it yields CAWSFANSPLHF.

This clone came up a few times. The V call is TRBV13, the J call TRBJ1-5; D call uncertain. V was shortened by 4 bases and J by 4 bases, with 5 bases between the two germline ends. The CDR3 length is 12 residues. Germline V lookup: CDR1 PRHDT, CDR2 FYEKMQ (reference sequence). This CDR3 is CASSSTNQPQHF. CDR3 bases: TGTGCCAGCAGCTCCACTAATCAGCCCCAGCATTTT.